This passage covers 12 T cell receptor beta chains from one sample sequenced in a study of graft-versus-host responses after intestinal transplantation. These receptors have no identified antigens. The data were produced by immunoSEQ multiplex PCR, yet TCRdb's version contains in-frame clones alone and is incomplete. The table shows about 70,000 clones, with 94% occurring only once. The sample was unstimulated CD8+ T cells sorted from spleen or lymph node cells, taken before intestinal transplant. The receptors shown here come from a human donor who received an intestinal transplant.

CDR3 protein: CASKPTGFVETQYF. In DNA, the CDR3 is TGCGCCAGCAAACCCACAGGTTTTGTTGAGACCCAGTACTTC. The chain has TRBV5-1 and TRBJ2-5; tentatively, D is TRBD1 (5 bases). This CDR3 has 14 amino acids. The germline CDR1 and CDR2 sequences are SGHRS and YFSETQ. V was pared by 6 bases and J by 5 bases, with 17 bases between.

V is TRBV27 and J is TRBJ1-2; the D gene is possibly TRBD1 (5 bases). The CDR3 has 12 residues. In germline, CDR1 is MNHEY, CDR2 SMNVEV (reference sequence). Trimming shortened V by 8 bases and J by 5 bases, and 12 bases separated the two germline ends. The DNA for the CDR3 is TGTGCCAGCCGGGGACCGGGGTATGGCTACACCTTC. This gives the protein CASRGPGYGYTF.

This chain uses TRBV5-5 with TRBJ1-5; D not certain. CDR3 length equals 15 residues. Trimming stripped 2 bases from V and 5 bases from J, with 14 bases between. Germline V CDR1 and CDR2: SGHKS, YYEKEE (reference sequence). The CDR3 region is CASSFFGLGYQPQHF. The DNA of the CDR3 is TGTGCCAGCAGCTTTTTCGGACTAGGGTATCAGCCCCAGCATTTT.

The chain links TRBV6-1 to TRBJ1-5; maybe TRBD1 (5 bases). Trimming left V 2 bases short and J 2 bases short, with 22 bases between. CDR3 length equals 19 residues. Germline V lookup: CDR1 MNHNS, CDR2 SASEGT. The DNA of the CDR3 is TGTGCCAGCAGTGAAAATGGGGGACGGATTGTGGGAGGCAATCAGCCCCAGCATTTT. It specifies CASSENGGRIVGGNQPQHF.

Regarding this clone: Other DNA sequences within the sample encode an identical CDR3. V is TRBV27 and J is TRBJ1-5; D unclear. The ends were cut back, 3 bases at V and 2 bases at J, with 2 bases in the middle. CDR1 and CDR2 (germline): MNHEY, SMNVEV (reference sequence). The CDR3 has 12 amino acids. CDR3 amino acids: CASSLGNQPQHF. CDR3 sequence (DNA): TGTGCCAGCAGTTTGGGCAATCAGCCCCAGCATTTT.

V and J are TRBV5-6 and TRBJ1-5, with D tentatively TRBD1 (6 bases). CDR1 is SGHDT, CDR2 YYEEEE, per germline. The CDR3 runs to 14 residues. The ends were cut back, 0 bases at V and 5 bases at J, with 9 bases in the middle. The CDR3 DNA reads TGTGCCAGCAGCTTGGGGACAGCGCATCAGCCCCAGCATTTT. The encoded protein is CASSLGTAHQPQHF.

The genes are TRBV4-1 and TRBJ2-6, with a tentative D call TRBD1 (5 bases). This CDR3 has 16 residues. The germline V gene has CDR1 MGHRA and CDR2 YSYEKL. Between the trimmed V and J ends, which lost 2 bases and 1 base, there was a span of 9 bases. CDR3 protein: CASSQTTGSGANVLTF. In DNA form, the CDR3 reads TGCGCCAGCAGCCAAACAACAGGTTCTGGGGCCAACGTCCTGACTTTC.

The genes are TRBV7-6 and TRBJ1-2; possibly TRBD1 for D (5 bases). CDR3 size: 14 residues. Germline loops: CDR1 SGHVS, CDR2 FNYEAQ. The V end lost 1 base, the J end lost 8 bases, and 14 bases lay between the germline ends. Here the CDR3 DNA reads TGTGCCAGCAGCTTAGGTAGGGGCGGAAGCGGCTACACCTTC. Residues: CASSLGRGGSGYTF. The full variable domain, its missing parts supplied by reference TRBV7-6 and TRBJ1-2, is GAGVSQSPRYKVTKRGQDVALRCDPISGHVSLYWYRQALGQGPEFLTYFNYEAQQDKSGLPNDRFSAERPEGSISTLTIQRTEQRDSAMYRCASSLGRGGSGYTFGSGTRLTVV.

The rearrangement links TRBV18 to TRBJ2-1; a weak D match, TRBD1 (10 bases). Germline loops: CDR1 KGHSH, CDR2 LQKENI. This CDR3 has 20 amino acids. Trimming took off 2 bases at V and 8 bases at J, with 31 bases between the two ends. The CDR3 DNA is TGTGCCAGCTCACCAGACAGGGGGCAGCTAGCGGGGAATCTTTTGTATGAGCAGTTCTTC. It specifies CASSPDRGQLAGNLLYEQFF.

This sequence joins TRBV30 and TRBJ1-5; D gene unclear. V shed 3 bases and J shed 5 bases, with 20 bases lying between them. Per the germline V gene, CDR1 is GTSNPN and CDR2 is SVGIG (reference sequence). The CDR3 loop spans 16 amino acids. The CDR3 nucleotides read TGTGCCTGGAGCTGGTCCCAGTCGAGCGCTGATCAGCCCCAGCATTTT. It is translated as CAWSWSQSSADQPQHF. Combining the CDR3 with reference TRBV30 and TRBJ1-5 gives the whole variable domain SQTIHQWPATLVQPVGSPLSLECTVEGTSNPNLYWYRQAAGRGLQLLFYSVGIGQISSEVPQNLSASRPQDRQFILSSKKLLLSDSGFYLCAWSWSQSSADQPQHFGDGTRLSIL.

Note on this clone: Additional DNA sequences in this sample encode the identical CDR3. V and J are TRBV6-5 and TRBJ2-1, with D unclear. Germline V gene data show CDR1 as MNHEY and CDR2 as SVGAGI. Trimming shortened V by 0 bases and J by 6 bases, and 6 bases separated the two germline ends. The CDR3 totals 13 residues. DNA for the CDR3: TGTGCCAGCAGTTACTCGAGTGGCAATGAGCAGTTCTTC. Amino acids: CASSYSSGNEQFF.

The CDR3 protein is CASSYTQGYEQYF. CDR3 nucleotides: TGCGCCAGCAGCTATACACAGGGATATGAGCAGTACTTC. The V gene is TRBV5-1, the J gene TRBJ2-7; possibly TRBD1 for D (6 bases). The CDR3 is 13 amino acids. Per the germline V gene, CDR1 is SGHRS and CDR2 is YFSETQ. V shed 3 bases and J shed 7 bases, with 14 bases lying between them.